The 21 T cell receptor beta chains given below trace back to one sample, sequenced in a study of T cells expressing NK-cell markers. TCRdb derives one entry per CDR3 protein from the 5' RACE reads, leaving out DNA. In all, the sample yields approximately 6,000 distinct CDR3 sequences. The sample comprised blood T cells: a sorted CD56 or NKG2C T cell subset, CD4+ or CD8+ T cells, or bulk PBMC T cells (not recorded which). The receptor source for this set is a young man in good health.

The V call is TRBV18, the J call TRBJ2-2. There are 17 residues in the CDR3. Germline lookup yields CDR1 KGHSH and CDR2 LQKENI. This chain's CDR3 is CASSTNHGTTNTGELFF.

The CDR3 reads CASSYYRDRPNEKLFF. This chain links TRBV6-5 with TRBJ1-4; TCRdb lists TRBD1, though no DNA is available to test this call. The CDR3 totals 16 residues. Germline lookup yields CDR1 MNHEY and CDR2 SVGAGI.

The CDR3 protein is CASSHLQGAIYGYTF. This rearrangement joins TRBV4-1 to TRBJ1-2; without DNA, the TCRdb call of TRBD1 cannot be checked. Germline CDR1 MGHRA, CDR2 YSYEKL. The length of the CDR3 is 15 residues.

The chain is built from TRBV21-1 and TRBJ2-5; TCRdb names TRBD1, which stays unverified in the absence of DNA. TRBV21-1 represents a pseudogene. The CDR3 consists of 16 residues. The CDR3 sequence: CASSKGSRAERETQYF.

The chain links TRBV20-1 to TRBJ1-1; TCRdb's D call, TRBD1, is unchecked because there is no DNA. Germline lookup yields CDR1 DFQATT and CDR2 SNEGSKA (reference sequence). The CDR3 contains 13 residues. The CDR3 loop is CSAATRDRRGAFF.

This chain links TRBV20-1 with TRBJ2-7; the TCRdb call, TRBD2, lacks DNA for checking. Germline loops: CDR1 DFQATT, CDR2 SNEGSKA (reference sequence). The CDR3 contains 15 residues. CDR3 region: CSAEGLAGLNYEQYF.

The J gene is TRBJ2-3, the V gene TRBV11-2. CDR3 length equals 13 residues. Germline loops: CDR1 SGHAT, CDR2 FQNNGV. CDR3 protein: CASSSSRTYTQYF.

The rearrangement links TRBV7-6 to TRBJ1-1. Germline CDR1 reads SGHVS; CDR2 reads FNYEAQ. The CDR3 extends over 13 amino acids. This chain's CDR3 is CASSGREVTEAFF.

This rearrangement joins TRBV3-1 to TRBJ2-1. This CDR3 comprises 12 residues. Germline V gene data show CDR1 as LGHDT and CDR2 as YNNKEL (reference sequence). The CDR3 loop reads CASSQEWEEQFF.

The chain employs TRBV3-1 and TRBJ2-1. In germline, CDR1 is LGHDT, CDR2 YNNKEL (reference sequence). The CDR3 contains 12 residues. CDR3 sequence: CASSQTNNEQFF.

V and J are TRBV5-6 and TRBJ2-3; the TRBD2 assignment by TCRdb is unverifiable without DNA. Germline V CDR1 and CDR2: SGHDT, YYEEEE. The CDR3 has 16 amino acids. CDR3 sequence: CASSSLTSEYTDTQYF.

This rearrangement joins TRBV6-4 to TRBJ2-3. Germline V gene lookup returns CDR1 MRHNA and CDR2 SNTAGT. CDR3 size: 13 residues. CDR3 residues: CASSDSPTDTQYF.

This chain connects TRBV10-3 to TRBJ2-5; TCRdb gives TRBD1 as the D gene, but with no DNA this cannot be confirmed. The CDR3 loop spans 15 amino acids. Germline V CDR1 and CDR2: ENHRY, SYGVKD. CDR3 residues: CAISELRQAQETQYF.

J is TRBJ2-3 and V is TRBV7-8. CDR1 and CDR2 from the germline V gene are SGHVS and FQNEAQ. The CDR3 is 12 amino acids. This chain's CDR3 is CASSLLTDTQYF.

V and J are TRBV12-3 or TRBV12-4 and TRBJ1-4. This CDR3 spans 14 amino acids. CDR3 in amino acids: CASSIRQDGEKLFF.

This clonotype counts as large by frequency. CDR3 amino acids: CASSLRMGFTEAFF. The V and J genes are TRBV4-1 and TRBJ1-1. The CDR3 sequence is 14 residues long. Germline CDR1 is MGHRA and CDR2 is YSYEKL.

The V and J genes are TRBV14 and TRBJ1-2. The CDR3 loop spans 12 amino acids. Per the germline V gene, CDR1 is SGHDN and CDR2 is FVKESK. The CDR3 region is CASSTRHYGYTF.

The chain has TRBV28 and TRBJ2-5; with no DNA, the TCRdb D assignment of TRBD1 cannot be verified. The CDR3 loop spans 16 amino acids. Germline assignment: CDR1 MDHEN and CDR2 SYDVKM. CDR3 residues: CASSLWGQGSQETQYF.

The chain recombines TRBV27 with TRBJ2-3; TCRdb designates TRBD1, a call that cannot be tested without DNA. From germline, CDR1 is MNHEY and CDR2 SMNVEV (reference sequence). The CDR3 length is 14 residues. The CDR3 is CASATGSATDTQYF.

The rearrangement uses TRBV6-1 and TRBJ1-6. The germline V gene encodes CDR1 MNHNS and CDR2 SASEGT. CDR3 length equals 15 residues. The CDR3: CASSDDDGSNSPLHF.

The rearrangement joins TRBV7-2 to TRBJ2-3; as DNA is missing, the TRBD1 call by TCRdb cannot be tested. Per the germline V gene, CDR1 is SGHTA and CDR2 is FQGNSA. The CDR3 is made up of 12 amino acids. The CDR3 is CASSYPWDTQYF.